This T cell receptor beta chain was identified during a study of T cells after yellow fever vaccination. One entry per CDR3 protein results from TCRdb running MiXCR on the 5' RACE reads. This sample has approximately 550,000 distinct CDR3 sequences, with less than 15% found just once. As concerns this clonotype: Antigen specificity is unknown.

Findings and caveats of the study: The CD4 compartment and the CD8 compartment contained a small share of clonotypes in common.

The CDR3 is 15 amino acids. The V gene's germline CDR1 is SGDLS and CDR2 YYNGEE. V was shortened by 0 bases and J by 0 bases, with 9 bases between the two germline ends. Specimen: PBMCs, collected on the day of the yellow fever booster vaccination. The chain recombines TRBV9 with TRBJ2-5; D gene uncertain. This clonotype was sampled from a young man who received the YFV17D yellow fever vaccine. In DNA, the CDR3 is TGTGCCAGCAGCGTAGAGTTCGCGAACCAAGAGACCCAGTACTTC. Translation: CASSVEFANQETQYF.